This passage covers 27 T cell receptor beta chains from one sample sequenced in a study of kidney transplant recipient with SARS-CoV-2 infection. MiXCR, run by TCRdb on the reads, gives a single entry per CDR3 protein. The sample shows about 240,000 distinct CDR3 sequences, 29% of them seen only once. The material sequenced was a blood sample, taken at baseline and on day 111 from a kidney transplant recipient. The origin of the receptors is a young adult male patient who had COVID-19 and was a kidney transplant recipient. Certain T cells may be donor cells from the graft.

This clonotype was seen only once. Just one base apart from a much larger clone, this may be a read error. No DNA is shown, since the ends of the CDR3 on it are uncertain; the CDR3 is the one TCRdb lists. The chain links TRBV10-2 to TRBJ1-2. The CDR3 totals 17 residues, both ends included. From germline, CDR1 is WSHSY and CDR2 SAAADI. This chain's CDR3 is CASSTSCTSRKAYGYTF.

In regard to this clonotype: This may be a read error, as it is one base from a much larger clone. The chain joins TRBV30 to TRBJ1-1; D gene unclear. The length of the CDR3 is 15 residues. Germline-derived CDR1 and CDR2 are GTSNPN and SVGIG (reference sequence). The CDR3, as DNA: TGTGACTGGACCCCGAACGTAAGGGTGGGCACTGAAGCTTTCTTT. Amino acids: CDWTPNVRVGTEAFF.

Many counts were recorded for this clonotype. This chain uses TRBV12-3 or TRBV12-4 with TRBJ2-2; D may be TRBD1 or TRBD2 (5 bases each). CDR3 length: 13 amino acids. V was trimmed by 6 bases and J by 7 bases, leaving 12 bases between them. The CDR3 loop is CASSRSGGGELFF. The CDR3 nucleotides read TGTGCCAGCAGCCGCAGTGGGGGCGGGGAGCTGTTTTTT.

This clonotype was detected ten times or more. The rearrangement joins TRBV15 to TRBJ2-3, with D tentatively TRBD2 (5 bases). There are 15 residues in the CDR3. Between the trimmed V and J ends, which lost 1 base and 8 bases, there was a span of 16 bases. CDR1 is LNHNV and CDR2 is YYDKDF in the germline V gene (reference sequence). CDR3 bases: TGTGCCACCAGCAGAGGGAGAAGCCGGGGTTTTACGCAGTATTTT. Translated: CATSRGRSRGFTQYF.

About this clonotype: This may arise from a read error, as a much more abundant clone is one base away. The chain combines TRBV9 with TRBJ2-3; D may correspond to TRBD1 or TRBD2 (5 bases each). Trimming cost V 4 bases and J 1 base, with 13 bases left between them. The CDR3 totals 15 residues. Per germline, CDR1 SGDLS and CDR2 YYNGEE. CDR3 sequence (DNA): TGTGCCAGCAGCCCCTGGGACGGGGGCACAGATACGCAGTATTTT. Translated: CASSPWDGGTDTQYF.

The rearrangement uses TRBV2 and TRBJ2-5; D is uncertain. Germline assignment: CDR1 SNHLY and CDR2 FYNNEI. This CDR3 contains 12 residues. Between the trimmed V and J ends, which lost 3 bases and 5 bases, there was a span of 7 bases. CDR3 DNA sequence: TGTGCCAGCAGTGATGAGATGGAGACCCAGTACTTC. This sequence encodes CASSDEMETQYF.

This clonotype was observed at least ten times. The rearrangement joins TRBV7-6 to TRBJ2-7, with 11 bases identical to TRBD2. The CDR3 has 15 residues. CDR1 and CDR2 from the germline V gene are SGHVS and FNYEAQ. The trim removed 5 bases at V and 2 bases at J, leaving 5 bases unmatched. CDR3 region: CASSRGTSGTYEQYF. The CDR3 region has the DNA TGTGCCAGCAGCCGTGGGACTAGCGGAACCTACGAGCAGTACTTC.

The V gene is TRBV7-6, the J gene TRBJ2-3; D remains ambiguous. Germline CDR1 reads SGHVS; CDR2 reads FNYEAQ. The CDR3 extends over 14 amino acids. V was pared by 5 bases and J by 2 bases, with 11 bases between. The CDR3 sequence: CASSQSLSTDTQYF. The CDR3 DNA follows: TGTGCCAGCAGCCAAAGTTTATCCACAGATACGCAGTATTTT.

Many counts were recorded for this clonotype. The chain couples TRBV10-2 to TRBJ2-2; 9 positions agree with TRBD2. The CDR3 contains 17 residues. Germline loops: CDR1 WSHSY, CDR2 SAAADI. The junction had 11 bases not matched to a gene; V was cut back by 4 bases and J by 5 bases. The CDR3 sequence: CASSGPLAGKPTGELFF. DNA of the CDR3: TGCGCCAGCAGTGGCCCTCTAGCGGGAAAGCCAACCGGGGAGCTGTTTTTT.

Ten or more counts support this clonotype. The chain uses TRBV24-1 and TRBJ2-2; TRBD1 or TRBD2 may be the D gene (5 bases each). CDR1 is KGHDR and CDR2 is SFDVKD in the germline V gene. The germline V and J ends were trimmed by 4 bases and 3 bases, with 14 bases remaining between them. The CDR3 runs 16 residues. CDR3 loop: CATSDRSGTYTGELFF. The CDR3 nucleotides are TGTGCCACCAGTGACCGCTCCGGGACCTACACCGGGGAGCTGTTTTTT.

This clonotype was recorded many times. The chain uses TRBV7-8 and TRBJ1-2; D unresolved. The CDR3 extends over 15 amino acids. The V end was cut by 1 base, the J end by 2 bases, with 11 bases between. The germline CDR1 and CDR2 sequences are SGHVS and FQNEAQ. CDR3 sequence reads: CASSLVPGSNYGYTF. The CDR3 nucleotides are TGTGCCAGCAGCTTAGTGCCTGGAAGCAACTATGGCTACACCTTC.

As regards this clonotype: A much larger clone lies a single base off, so this may be a read error. The rearrangement uses TRBV9 and TRBJ2-4; tentatively, D is TRBD1 (5 bases). The end of the DNA fits TRBJ1-2 better, so the J call may be wrong. The CDR3 spans 15 residues. Per the germline V gene, CDR1 is SGDLS and CDR2 is YYNGEE. CDR3 DNA sequence: TGTGCCAGCAGCGTAGTAGGGTTAACTGGGGGTGGCTACACCTTC. This gives the protein CASSVVGLTGGGYTF.

Notes on this clonotype: A much larger clone lies one base from this, so it may be a read error. The rearrangement uses TRBV5-4 and TRBJ2-5; 14 bases agree with TRBD2. This CDR3 is 18 amino acids long. Germline-derived CDR1 and CDR2 are SGHNT and YYREEE (reference sequence). The chain's CDR3 is CASGLQLGLAGVRETQYF. In DNA form, the CDR3 reads TGTGCCAGCGGCTTGCAGTTGGGACTAGCGGGAGTGAGAGAGACCCAGTACTTC. Variable domain in full (rest from reference TRBV5-4 and TRBJ2-5): ETGVTQSPTHLIKTRGQQVTLRCSSQSGHNTVSWYQQALGQGPQFIFQYYREEENGRGNFPPRFSGLQFPNYSSELNVNALELDDSALYLCASGLQLGLAGVRETQYFGPGTRLLVL.

On this clonotype: This may be a read error: a much more frequent sequence differs by one nucleotide. This chain uses TRBV5-3 with TRBJ1-2; D remains unclear. TRBV5-3 is reported as an ORF; its role is uncertain. V dropped 6 bases and J dropped 4 bases, with 22 bases sitting between them. There are 16 residues in the CDR3. The DNA of the CDR3 is TGTGCCAGAATTTATACAGTGGTGAGAAAGACCTATGGCTACACCTTC. Translation: CARIYTVVRKTYGYTF.

The sample holds many counts of this clonotype. The gene calls are TRBV15 and TRBJ1-2; the D is unclear. The germline CDR1 and CDR2 sequences are LNHNV and YYDKDF (reference sequence). Trimming shortened V by 5 bases and J by 4 bases, and 23 bases separated the two germline ends. CDR3 length equals 17 residues. The chain's CDR3 is CATSGLIRCGKTYGYTF. The CDR3 nucleotides read TGTGCCACCAGCGGGCTTATAAGGTGTGGAAAGACCTATGGCTACACCTTC.

This clonotype showed up many times. This chain uses TRBV11-2 with TRBJ1-5, with TRBD1 identical over 7 bases. V shed 3 bases, J shed 2 bases, and the junction held 1 base outside the gene matches. In germline, CDR1 is SGHAT, CDR2 FQNNGV. The CDR3 is 14 residues long. CDR3 bases: TGTGCCAGCAGCTTCGGGACAGGCAATCAGCCCCAGCATTTT. Encoded protein: CASSFGTGNQPQHF.

Comments on this clonotype: Possible read error: a much larger clone is one base away. The rearrangement joins TRBV9 to TRBJ1-2, with D uncertain. Germline V gene sequence: CDR1 SGDLS, CDR2 YYNGEE. V dropped 7 bases and J dropped 4 bases, with 23 bases sitting between them. The CDR3 is made up of 16 amino acids. CDR3: CASSSAYPRKTYGYTF. The CDR3 DNA is TGTGCCAGCTCTTCGGCGTACCCAAGAAAGACCTATGGCTACACCTTC.

This clonotype was seen many times. The V gene is TRBV5-1, the J gene TRBJ2-3; TRBD2 agrees at 8 bases. The CDR3 is 16 residues long. After removal of 3 bases from V and 5 bases from J, the junction contained 11 bases not matched to a gene. Germline CDR1 reads SGHRS; CDR2 reads YFSETQ. CDR3 bases: TGCGCCAGCAGCTCCGCCGCGGGAGGTTTGGGAGATACGCAGTATTTT. Its translation is CASSSAAGGLGDTQYF.

Regarding this clonotype: This sequence may be a read error, since a much larger clone differs from it by one base. This is likely a read error, given that the CDR3 carries no conserved phenylalanine or tryptophan at its end. The V gene is TRBV6-6, the J gene TRBJ1-2; TRBD1 matches at 9 bases. The CDR3 contains 14 residues. Trimming removed 4 bases from V and 7 bases from J; junction bases left unmatched: 7. The germline V gene has CDR1 MNHNY and CDR2 SVGAGI (reference sequence). CDR3 in DNA: TGTGCCAGCAGTTCTACAGGGGGCATTAGTGGCTACACCCTC. Protein: CASSSTGGISGYTL.

This clonotype was seen at least ten times. The V gene is TRBV4-2, the J gene TRBJ2-1, with TRBD2 matching over 14 bases. With 0 bases clipped from V and 10 bases from J, the junction kept 20 bases outside the gene matches. Germline lookup yields CDR1 LGHNA and CDR2 YNFKEQ. CDR3 size: 21 residues. As DNA, the CDR3 is TGTGCCAGCAGCCAAGATGACGTGTCGGGGACTAGCGGGAGAGGTCCTCAAGAGCAGTTCTTC. It yields the protein CASSQDDVSGTSGRGPQEQFF.

In its sample, this clonotype was seen many times. V usage is TRBV7-8 and J usage is TRBJ2-5, with D perhaps matching TRBD1 (6 bases). This CDR3 comprises 14 residues. Germline CDR1 reads SGHVS; CDR2 reads FQNEAQ. Trimming stripped 5 bases from V and 2 bases from J, with 12 bases between. The CDR3 region has the DNA TGTGCCAGCAGCCAGGGGATAGGGCAAGAGACCCAGTACTTC. Translated, it gives CASSQGIGQETQYF.

The table lists this clonotype with many counts. The rearrangement links TRBV5-6 to TRBJ1-1; 10 positions agree with TRBD1. This CDR3 is 15 amino acids long. CDR1 is SGHDT, CDR2 YYEEEE, per germline. V shed 2 bases, J shed 12 bases, and the junction held 13 bases outside the gene matches. CDR3 residues: CASSFGTGDIQRTFF. CDR3 nucleotides: TGTGCCAGCAGCTTCGGGACAGGGGACATTCAGAGAACTTTCTTT.

This chain links TRBV12-3 or TRBV12-4 with TRBJ1-2; D possibly corresponds to TRBD1 (5 bases). The CDR3 runs to 17 residues. The ends were cut back, 6 bases at V and 1 base at J, with 21 bases in the middle. The CDR3 coding sequence is TGTGCCAGCAGACCCAGAGGTGGGGCAGGAAATAACTATGGCTACACCTTC. Protein sequence: CASRPRGGAGNNYGYTF.

This chain connects TRBV5-4 to TRBJ2-5; D gene uncertain. The CDR3 consists of 15 residues. From germline, CDR1 is SGHNT and CDR2 YYREEE (reference sequence). V was trimmed by 1 base and J by 5 bases, leaving 15 bases between them. The CDR3 DNA follows: TGTGCCAGCAGCTTGTTTCCCCTCCTAGGGGAGACCCAGTACTTC. Translation gives CASSLFPLLGETQYF.

Worth noting for this clonotype: This may come from a read error, since a much larger clone is one base off. The V gene is TRBV7-9, the J gene TRBJ2-3, with no clear D. The CDR3 covers 16 residues. Germline loops: CDR1 SEHNR, CDR2 FQNEAQ (reference sequence). The DNA for the CDR3 is TGTGCCAGCAGCTTACTCCGGCCTAAAAGTGGGGATACGCGGTATTTT. Encoded protein: CASSLLRPKSGDTRYF.

In its sample, this clonotype was seen many times. The chain carries TRBV11-2 and TRBJ1-2; the D is unclear. The length of the CDR3 is 17 residues. Germline V lookup: CDR1 SGHAT, CDR2 FQNNGV. Trimming removed 5 bases from V and 4 bases from J, with 23 bases in between. CDR3 sequence (DNA): TGTGCCAGCAGCGGATTCGGAACAAGCAGAAAGACCTATGGCTACACCTTC. This translates into CASSGFGTSRKTYGYTF.

This clonotype came up many times. The V call is TRBV6-8, the J call TRBJ1-2; D is undetermined. V lost 4 bases and J lost 4, with 22 bases in between. This CDR3 spans 17 amino acids. The V gene's germline CDR1 is MNHGY and CDR2 SAAAGT. CDR3 nucleotides: TGTGCCAGCAGTTGCACAAAACGCTCTAGAAAGACCTATGGCTACACCTTC. It yields the protein CASSCTKRSRKTYGYTF.